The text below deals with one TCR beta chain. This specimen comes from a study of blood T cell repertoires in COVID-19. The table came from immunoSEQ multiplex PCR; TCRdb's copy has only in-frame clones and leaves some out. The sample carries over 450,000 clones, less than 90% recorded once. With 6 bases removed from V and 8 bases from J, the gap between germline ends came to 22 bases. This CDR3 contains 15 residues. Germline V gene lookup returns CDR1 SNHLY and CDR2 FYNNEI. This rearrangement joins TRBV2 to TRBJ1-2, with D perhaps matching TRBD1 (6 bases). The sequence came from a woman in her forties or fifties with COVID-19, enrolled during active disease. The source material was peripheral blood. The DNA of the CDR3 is TGTGCCAGCAGCGCTCACCGGTCAGGGGCTGGGGGCTACACCTTC. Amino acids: CASSAHRSGAGGYTF.